These 25 T cell receptor beta chains came from one sample sequenced in a study of T cells in Graves' hyperthyroidism and ophthalmopathy. TCR beta CDR3 region amplification was performed from RNA transcripts. An initial round of RT-PCR targeting the TCR CDR3 relied on the HTBI primer set. TCRdb ran MiXCR on the multiplex PCR reads and lists one entry per CDR3 protein. The table lists 340,000 or so distinct CDR3 sequences, about 21% of them singletons. The sample taken for sequencing was blood. The receptors derive from a woman in her fifties or sixties with Graves' hyperthyroidism.

This sequence joins TRBV20-1 and TRBJ1-3; no reliable D call. CDR3 length: 17 amino acids. V was shortened by 0 bases and J by 3 bases, with 18 bases between the two germline ends. The germline gives CDR1 DFQATT, CDR2 SNEGSKA (reference sequence). CDR3 in amino acids: CSAREVELSTHGNTIYF. CDR3 DNA: TGCAGTGCTAGAGAAGTGGAGTTGAGTACGCATGGAAACACCATATATTTT.

The gene calls are TRBV20-1 and TRBJ1-5, with D maybe TRBD1 (6 bases). Germline V gives CDR1 DFQATT, CDR2 SNEGSKA (reference sequence). V lost 5 bases to trimming and J lost 4 bases, with 15 bases between them. This CDR3 contains 14 residues. The CDR3 DNA reads TGCAGTGCTCCGACCAGGGGTAAGAATCAGCCCCAGCATTTT. Its protein product is CSAPTRGKNQPQHF.

This clonotype was counted at least ten times. CDR3 amino acids: CASSYSGARNEQFF. Written as DNA, the CDR3 is TGTGCCAGCAGTTACAGCGGGGCGCGAAATGAGCAGTTCTTC. The chain is built from TRBV6-5 and TRBJ2-1; TRBD2 matches at 7 bases. Trimming removed 2 bases from V and 7 bases from J; junction bases left unmatched: 5. The CDR3 totals 14 residues. Per the germline V gene, CDR1 is MNHEY and CDR2 is SVGAGI.

This clonotype came up a few times. This sequence joins TRBV7-8 and TRBJ2-7; D unresolved. The CDR3 totals 14 residues. The V gene's germline CDR1 is SGHVS and CDR2 FQNEAQ. V lost 5 bases and J lost 0, with 11 bases in between. CDR3 nucleotide sequence: TGTGCCAGCAGCCAGGACCAAGTCTCCTACGAGCAGTACTTC. Encoded protein: CASSQDQVSYEQYF.

This clonotype was recorded many times. The gene calls are TRBV12-3 or TRBV12-4 and TRBJ1-4; possibly TRBD1 for D (6 bases). V shed 7 bases and J shed 0 bases, with 21 bases lying between them. CDR3 size: 18 residues. The DNA of the CDR3 is TGTGCCAGCACTGGCGGGGACAACTATTATTCAACTAATGAAAAACTGTTTTTT. Protein product: CASTGGDNYYSTNEKLFF.

This clonotype has ten or more counts. This chain uses TRBV5-5 with TRBJ1-1; TRBD1 is a possible D gene (5 bases). Deletions cut 2 bases from V and 8 bases from J, with 16 bases between. Germline CDR1 and CDR2: SGHKS and YYEKEE (reference sequence). The CDR3 sequence is 14 residues long. The CDR3 loop reads CASSFTHKGTEAFF. The CDR3 coding sequence is TGTGCCAGCAGCTTTACCCATAAGGGGACCGAAGCTTTCTTT.

The chain uses TRBV3-1 and TRBJ2-3; TRBD1 matches at 10 bases. The CDR3 has 15 residues. V lost 4 bases and J lost 10; bases outside the gene matches: 11. Per germline, CDR1 LGHDT and CDR2 YNNKEL (reference sequence). CDR3 nucleotide sequence: TGTGCCAGCAGCCTAGACAGGGGGCTCCTTGGCCCGCAGTATTTT. Translation gives CASSLDRGLLGPQYF.

The genes are TRBV6-1 and TRBJ2-1; D not certain. Germline lookup yields CDR1 MNHNS and CDR2 SASEGT. This CDR3 comprises 11 residues. V was pared by 2 bases and J by 6 bases, with 2 bases between. The DNA of the CDR3 is TGTGCCAGCAGTGAACCCAATGAGCAGTTCTTC. It specifies CASSEPNEQFF.

Of note for this clonotype: With a much larger clone just one base away, this may be a read error. The rearrangement links TRBV29-1 to TRBJ2-3; 10 positions agree with TRBD1. Germline CDR1 and CDR2: SQVTM and ANQGSEA. The CDR3 consists of 15 residues. The CDR3 DNA reads TGCAGCGTTGGACCGGGACAGGGGCGGAAAGATGCGCAGTATTTT. Translated, it gives CSVGPGQGRKDAQYF.

This clonotype occurred many times. This sequence joins TRBV14 and TRBJ2-7, with D hard to call. This CDR3 spans 11 amino acids. Germline values: CDR1 SGHDN, CDR2 FVKESK. The V end was cut by 4 bases, the J end by 9 bases, with 10 bases between. This chain's CDR3 is CASSRDSRQYF. In nucleotides, the CDR3 is TGTGCCAGCAGCCGTGACTCCCGGCAGTACTTC.

The chain joins TRBV2 to TRBJ1-5; D is uncertain. V shed 2 bases and J shed 3 bases, with 14 bases lying between them. CDR3 length: 16 residues. The germline CDR1 and CDR2 sequences are SNHLY and FYNNEI. In DNA form, the CDR3 reads TGTGCCAGCAGTGAACGGACCCTCAGTTTCAATCAGCCCCAGCATTTT. This sequence encodes CASSERTLSFNQPQHF.

This clonotype was recorded at least ten times. CDR3 protein: CASSVYQGSTDTQYF. The CDR3 nucleotides are TGTGCCAGCAGCGTATATCAAGGTAGCACAGATACGCAGTATTTT. The chain combines TRBV9 with TRBJ2-3; D gene uncertain. The CDR3 totals 15 residues. Germline V gene lookup returns CDR1 SGDLS and CDR2 YYNGEE. V was trimmed by 1 base and J by 0 bases, leaving 9 bases between them.

The V call is TRBV6-1, the J call TRBJ1-4; D is unclear. Looked up from germline, CDR1 is MNHNS and CDR2 is SASEGT. CDR3 length equals 13 residues. V gave up 3 bases and J gave up 8 bases, with 10 bases separating them. The CDR3 here is CASSDDPLEKLFF. CDR3 coding DNA: TGTGCCAGCAGTGACGATCCGCTAGAAAAACTGTTTTTT.

This clonotype was seen repeatedly, ten times or more. The V gene is TRBV30, the J gene TRBJ2-1; either TRBD1 or TRBD2 may fit D (5 bases each). Deletions cut 3 bases from V and 13 bases from J, with 13 bases between. The CDR3 is 11 amino acids. Germline V gene sequence: CDR1 GTSNPN, CDR2 SVGIG (reference sequence). In DNA form, the CDR3 reads TGTGCCTGGAGCCCCGGGACCACCCAGTTCTTC. Its translation is CAWSPGTTQFF.

In regard to this clonotype: A clone one base away is much larger, so this may be a read error. V and J are TRBV6-1 and TRBJ1-6; TRBD1 might be the D (6 bases). Germline loops: CDR1 MNHNS, CDR2 SASEGT. The CDR3 is 16 residues long. As DNA, the CDR3 is TGTGCCAGCAATCCGGGGACACCCTCCTATAATTCACCCCCCCACTTT. Amino acids: CASNPGTPSYNSPPHF.

The chain recombines TRBV24-1 with TRBJ1-2, with D hard to call. The germline V gene has CDR1 KGHDR and CDR2 SFDVKD. V lost 4 bases, J lost 6 bases, and 14 bases lay in between. The CDR3 covers 14 residues. CDR3 sequence reads: CATSDPDGKHGYTF. The CDR3 DNA reads as TGTGCCACCAGTGACCCGGACGGCAAGCATGGCTACACCTTC.

This clonotype was picked up many times. The rearrangement uses TRBV7-2 and TRBJ2-2; D gene ambiguous. This CDR3 comprises 15 residues. V lost 1 base and J lost 9, with 15 bases in between. In germline, CDR1 is SGHTA, CDR2 FQGNSA. This CDR3 reads CASSLVSGGSWELFF. The CDR3, as DNA: TGTGCCAGCAGCTTAGTATCAGGCGGTTCTTGGGAGCTGTTTTTT.

The chain uses TRBV11-2 and TRBJ2-6; TRBD2 agrees at 8 bases. After removal of 1 base from V and 0 bases from J, the junction contained 5 bases not matched to a gene. This CDR3 has 18 residues. Germline V gene lookup returns CDR1 SGHAT and CDR2 FQNNGV. CDR3 in DNA: TGTGCCAGCAGCTTAGTTACGGGGGGGAGCTCTGGGGCCAACGTCCTGACTTTC. It codes for CASSLVTGGSSGANVLTF.

This clonotype was recorded only once. The chain employs TRBV20-1 and TRBJ2-7, with D hard to call. The germline V gene encodes CDR1 DFQATT and CDR2 SNEGSKA (reference sequence). CDR3 length: 14 residues. V gave up 5 bases and J gave up 4 bases, with 18 bases separating them. CDR3 DNA: TGCAGTGCTTGGTACCCCCGCGGTGGGTACGAGCAGTACTTC. Translating it yields CSAWYPRGGYEQYF.

This clonotype was counted at least ten times. This rearrangement joins TRBV28 to TRBJ2-7, with 10 bases matching TRBD2. The ends lost 2 bases at V and 0 bases at J; junction bases unmatched: 7. This CDR3 comprises 17 residues. The germline V gene has CDR1 MDHEN and CDR2 SYDVKM. The CDR3: CASSLIRPSGSSYEQYF. DNA for the CDR3: TGTGCCAGCAGTTTAATTCGACCTAGCGGGAGCTCCTACGAGCAGTACTTC. Filled out from reference TRBV28 and TRBJ2-7, the complete variable domain reads DVKVTQSSRYLVKRTGEKVFLECVQDMDHENMFWYRQDPGLGLRLIYFSYDVKMKEKGDIPEGYSVSREKKERFSLILESASTNQTSMYLCASSLIRPSGSSYEQYFGPGTRLTVT.

Ten or more counts support this clonotype. The V and J genes are TRBV3-1 and TRBJ2-3; no clear D. The V and J ends lost 5 bases and 0 bases respectively, with 9 bases between them. The V gene's germline CDR1 is LGHDT and CDR2 YNNKEL (reference sequence). This CDR3 comprises 14 residues. The CDR3 is CASSSRPSTDTQYF. The CDR3 coding sequence is TGTGCCAGCAGCTCTCGTCCTAGCACAGATACGCAGTATTTT.

The V gene is TRBV5-6, the J gene TRBJ1-2; D is possibly TRBD1 (5 bases). Trimming shortened V by 0 bases and J by 6 bases, and 12 bases separated the two germline ends. The CDR3 is 14 amino acids. Germline V gives CDR1 SGHDT, CDR2 YYEEEE. DNA for the CDR3: TGTGCCAGCAGCTTGGAGAACAGGAGGAATGGCTACACCTTC. Translated, it gives CASSLENRRNGYTF.

This clonotype came up many times. The chain recombines TRBV5-1 with TRBJ2-3, with D perhaps TRBD2 (5 bases). The germline V gene encodes CDR1 SGHRS and CDR2 YFSETQ. Trimming pared 1 base from V and 0 bases from J, leaving 12 bases between. The CDR3 runs to 16 residues. The CDR3: CASSLMKGGSTDTQYF. Written as DNA, the CDR3 is TGCGCCAGCAGCTTGATGAAGGGCGGGAGCACAGATACGCAGTATTTT.

This clonotype was found many times. V gene TRBV7-2 combines with J gene TRBJ2-5, with 8 bases identical to TRBD1. This CDR3 is built from 15 residues. Germline assignment: CDR1 SGHTA and CDR2 FQGNSA. V dropped 5 bases and J dropped 2; count of bases not matched to a gene: 7. CDR3 sequence reads: CASSRQGQAQETQYF. The CDR3 DNA is TGTGCCAGCAGCCGTCAGGGACAGGCACAAGAGACCCAGTACTTC.

The V and J genes are TRBV20-1 and TRBJ2-1; 10 nucleotides match TRBD2. V lost 6 bases to trimming and J lost 15 bases; unmatched junction nucleotides: 8. CDR1 is DFQATT, CDR2 SNEGSKA, per germline (reference sequence). This CDR3 has 11 amino acids. CDR3 in DNA: TGCAGTGCGAGCAAGCGGGAGGGTTTGTTCTTC. Translated, it gives CSASKREGLFF.